Presented here are 29 T cell receptor beta chains from one specimen sequenced in a study of blood T cells in healthy people across ages. Primers used in a second PCR of roughly 6 to 11 cycles were a sample-barcoded 5' primer and a J-beta primer mix. TCRdb itself ran the 5' RACE reads through MiXCR, one entry per CDR3 protein. In the table there are about 830,000 distinct CDR3 sequences, nearly 60% of which are singletons. Sequences were obtained from blood. These receptors all come from a man younger than 45 in good health.

In this sample, this clonotype turned up a few times. The chain uses TRBV4-2 and TRBJ2-1, with a weak D call TRBD2 (6 bases). The CDR3 loop spans 21 amino acids. Trimming took off 2 bases at V and 7 bases at J, with 33 bases between the two ends. Germline V gene sequence: CDR1 LGHNA, CDR2 YNFKEQ. The CDR3 reads CASSQRSHGDIGGREKNEQFF. In DNA form, the CDR3 reads TGTGCCAGCAGCCAAAGGAGTCACGGCGACATTGGAGGGAGAGAGAAGAATGAGCAGTTCTTC.

The chain employs TRBV7-2 and TRBJ2-5; D gene uncertain. Germline V gene lookup returns CDR1 SGHTA and CDR2 FQGNSA. The CDR3 runs to 15 residues. Between the trimmed V and J ends, which lost 0 bases and 1 base, there was a span of 9 bases. The CDR3 DNA is TGTGCCAGCAGCTTAGCGTTTAATTCCCAAGAGACCCAGTACTTC. It specifies CASSLAFNSQETQYF. Together with reference TRBV7-2 and TRBJ2-5, the CDR3 gives the full variable domain: GAGVSQSPSNKVTEKGKDVELRCDPISGHTALYWYRQSLGQGLEFLIYFQGNSAPDKSGLPSDRFSAERTGGSVSTLTIQRTQQEDSAVYLCASSLAFNSQETQYFGPGTRLLVL.

The chain joins TRBV20-1 to TRBJ1-6; no firm D call. Per the germline V gene, CDR1 is DFQATT and CDR2 is SNEGSKA (reference sequence). V lost 5 bases and J 0 bases, leaving 11 bases between the germline ends. The CDR3 spans 15 residues. The DNA of the CDR3 is TGCAGTGCTCCAGAGAGAGACTCCTATAATTCACCCCTCCACTTT. This translates into CSAPERDSYNSPLHF.

This chain links TRBV28 with TRBJ2-7; D is unclear. Trimming removed 8 bases from V and 3 bases from J, with 20 bases in between. Germline-derived CDR1 and CDR2 are MDHEN and SYDVKM. The CDR3 contains 15 residues. CDR3 amino acids: CASFKDPYFGYEQYF. CDR3 sequence (DNA): TGTGCCAGCTTTAAGGACCCTTACTTTGGCTACGAGCAGTACTTC.

This clonotype came up a few times. The rearrangement uses TRBV3-1 and TRBJ2-7; possibly TRBD2 for D (8 bases). The germline CDR1 and CDR2 sequences are LGHDT and YNNKEL (reference sequence). The CDR3 loop spans 16 amino acids. V shed 4 bases and J shed 1 base, with 17 bases lying between them. The CDR3 DNA reads as TGTGCCAGCAGCCGAGATAGCGGGACAGCTTCCTACGAGCAGTACTTC. Translation: CASSRDSGTASYEQYF.

J is TRBJ1-6 and V is TRBV29-1; D gene unclear. Trimming left V 7 bases short and J 9 bases short, with 10 bases between. The CDR3 is 11 amino acids. Germline V gives CDR1 SQVTM, CDR2 ANQGSEA. For the CDR3, the DNA is TGCAGCGGCAGCGTTGGTTCACCCCTCCACTTT. Protein product: CSGSVGSPLHF.

This clonotype was counted between two and nine times. V usage is TRBV28 and J usage is TRBJ1-5; no reliable D call. Germline V gene lookup returns CDR1 MDHEN and CDR2 SYDVKM. This CDR3 has 12 residues. V was cut by 5 bases and J by 5 bases, with 7 bases left in between. CDR3 coding DNA: TGTGCCAGCAGTCTGGTGGATCAGCCCCAGCATTTT. It encodes CASSLVDQPQHF.

The rearrangement joins TRBV7-6 to TRBJ2-1; the D is unclear. V was cut by 5 bases and J by 0 bases, with 20 bases left in between. This CDR3 has 18 residues. Germline assignment: CDR1 SGHVS and CDR2 FNYEAQ. The CDR3 spells CASSLRWIVSGSYNEQFF. CDR3 nucleotide sequence: TGTGCCAGCAGCCTCCGATGGATCGTGTCTGGCTCCTACAATGAGCAGTTCTTC.

A few counts support this clonotype. The chain employs TRBV20-1 and TRBJ1-2; no firm D call. The V and J ends lost 0 bases and 8 bases respectively, with 13 bases between them. Looked up from germline, CDR1 is DFQATT and CDR2 is SNEGSKA (reference sequence). The CDR3 extends over 13 amino acids. CDR3: CSAREYNSRGYTF. Here the CDR3 DNA reads TGCAGTGCTAGAGAATACAACTCGAGAGGCTACACCTTC.

V and J are TRBV7-2 and TRBJ2-5; D perhaps matches TRBD1 (6 bases). The CDR3 runs 17 residues. Germline CDR1 reads SGHTA; CDR2 reads FQGNSA. V was trimmed by 3 bases and J by 5 bases, leaving 22 bases between them. This CDR3 is CASSFADANRVSETQYF. The CDR3 DNA follows: TGTGCCAGCAGCTTCGCGGACGCGAACAGGGTGTCGGAGACCCAGTACTTC.

V and J are TRBV3-1 and TRBJ1-1; D uncertain. CDR3 size: 13 residues. Germline V gene sequence: CDR1 LGHDT, CDR2 YNNKEL (reference sequence). Trimming cost V 7 bases and J 4 bases, with 13 bases left between them. The CDR3 DNA reads as TGTGCCAGCAACCACCGCGTAGGCACTGAAGCTTTCTTT. Translation gives CASNHRVGTEAFF.

The chain employs TRBV14 and TRBJ2-5; 12 bases match TRBD2. The V gene's germline CDR1 is SGHDN and CDR2 FVKESK. The CDR3 sequence is 15 residues long. The V gene end was trimmed by 4 bases and the J gene end by 11 bases; junction bases not matched to a gene: 11. The CDR3 loop reads CASSRLTSGSGEQYF. The CDR3 DNA follows: TGTGCCAGCAGCCGCCTGACTAGCGGGAGTGGTGAGCAGTACTTC.

Notes on this clonotype: At one end, the junction sequence differs from germline, possibly due to a read error. The J gene is TRBJ2-1, the V gene TRBV7-2; 8 nucleotides agree with TRBD2. The closer fit of TRBJ2-7 to the DNA end suggests the J call may be wrong. The germline gives CDR1 SGHTA, CDR2 FQGNSA. The CDR3 consists of 15 residues. CDR3 protein: CASSRTGGLAYEQYF. The DNA for the CDR3 is TGTGCCAGCAGCCGAACGGGGGGGCTGGCCTATGAGCAGTACTTC.

Remarks on this clonotype: One end of the junction is discordant with germline, which a read error may explain. The V gene is TRBV3-1, the J gene TRBJ2-3; perhaps TRBD1 as D (5 bases). This CDR3 spans 13 amino acids. In germline, CDR1 is LGHDT, CDR2 YNNKEL (reference sequence). Here the CDR3 DNA reads TGTGCCAGCAGCCCAGACCCGACAGTTACGCAGTATTTT. Protein sequence: CASSPDPTVTQYF.

The CDR3 bases are TGTGCCAGCAGTGAAAATAGGGTAATCGGCTATGGCTACACCTTC. Residues: CASSENRVIGYGYTF. The genes are TRBV6-1 and TRBJ1-2; D is unresolved. Trimming removed 2 bases at V and 4 bases at J, with 14 bases between. The CDR3 has 15 residues. Per germline, CDR1 MNHNS and CDR2 SASEGT.

The chain joins TRBV7-2 to TRBJ1-4; 8 nucleotides align to TRBD1. Germline CDR1 is SGHTA and CDR2 is FQGNSA. This CDR3 is built from 15 residues. J gave up 6 bases and V 4 bases, and 7 bases lay outside the gene matches. CDR3 nucleotides: TGTGCCAGCAGCTCCCTGACAGGGGATGATGAAAAACTGTTTTTT. The encoded protein is CASSSLTGDDEKLFF.

The chain has TRBV20-1 and TRBJ2-3; D unclear. The CDR3 covers 10 residues. V shed 8 bases and J shed 5 bases, with 8 bases lying between them. Germline V lookup: CDR1 DFQATT, CDR2 SNEGSKA (reference sequence). The CDR3 spells CSYGLDTQYF. The DNA of the CDR3 is TGCAGTTATGGGTTAGATACGCAGTATTTT.

This clonotype was seen once. This chain uses TRBV5-1 with TRBJ1-4; the D gene is possibly TRBD1 (6 bases). The length of the CDR3 is 15 residues. Germline V gene sequence: CDR1 SGHRS, CDR2 YFSETQ. V lost 9 bases and J 8 bases, leaving 23 bases between the germline ends. CDR3 in amino acids: CATKRDHRVGEKLFF. The CDR3 region has the DNA TGCGCCACCAAAAGGGACCACAGGGTAGGAGAAAAACTGTTTTTT.

The chain joins TRBV19 to TRBJ2-4; D gene uncertain. The CDR3 is 14 residues long. V lost 5 bases and J lost 1, with 9 bases in between. The germline CDR1 and CDR2 sequences are LNHDA and SQIVND (reference sequence). DNA of the CDR3: TGTGCCAGTAGTGGAGTCTGGGCCAAAAACATTCAGTACTTC. This translates into CASSGVWAKNIQYF.

This clonotype was observed a handful of times. The chain is built from TRBV12-3 or TRBV12-4 and TRBJ2-1; TRBD1 matches at 7 bases. V shed 4 bases, J shed 10 bases, and the junction held 7 bases outside the gene matches. The CDR3 runs to 13 residues. CDR3 in DNA: TGTGCCAGCAGTTCCCTCCGACAGGGCGAGCAGTTCTTC. Amino acid sequence: CASSSLRQGEQFF.

V and J are TRBV30 and TRBJ1-1; 8 bases agree with TRBD1. The CDR3 spans 14 residues. J lost 6 bases, V lost 1 base, and 7 bases had no gene match. Germline lookup yields CDR1 GTSNPN and CDR2 SVGIG (reference sequence). The CDR3 nucleotides are TGTGCCTGGAGTGGGGACAGGAAAGGTCCTGAAGCTTTCTTT. This translates into CAWSGDRKGPEAFF.

The rearrangement joins TRBV7-2 to TRBJ1-4; 9 nucleotides agree with TRBD1. The CDR3 loop spans 16 amino acids. Germline assignment: CDR1 SGHTA and CDR2 FQGNSA. J gave up 5 bases and V 2 bases, and 6 bases lay outside the gene matches. CDR3 region: CASSLQLTGGNEKLFF. CDR3 DNA sequence: TGTGCCAGCAGCTTACAGCTGACAGGGGGGAATGAAAAACTGTTTTTT.

The CDR3 DNA follows: TGCGCCAGCAGCTTTAGGGCAGGGGCTAGTGACAATGAGCAGTTCTTC. Its translation: CASSFRAGASDNEQFF. The chain combines TRBV5-1 with TRBJ2-1; D is perhaps TRBD1 (6 bases). The CDR3 contains 16 residues. Germline CDR1 SGHRS, CDR2 YFSETQ. V was shortened by 2 bases and J by 5 bases, with 17 bases between the two germline ends.

V is TRBV15 and J is TRBJ1-1; D gene unclear. Trimming removed 0 bases from V and 4 bases from J, with 12 bases in between. This CDR3 spans 15 amino acids. Germline CDR1 is LNHNV and CDR2 is YYDKDF (reference sequence). CDR3 bases: TGTGCCACCAGCAGAGATCTTGGGTTGGGCACTGAAGCTTTCTTT. It encodes CATSRDLGLGTEAFF. The full variable domain, completed using reference TRBV15 and TRBJ1-1, is DAMVIQNPRYQVTQFGKPVTLSCSQTLNHNVMYWYQQKSSQAPKLLFHYYDKDFNNEADTPDNFQSRRPNTSFCFLDIRSPGLGDTAMYLCATSRDLGLGTEAFFGQGTRLTVV.

V is TRBV20-1 and J is TRBJ2-7; TRBD2 matches 8 bases. Unmatched junction bases numbered 4, after V lost 3 bases and J lost 3 bases. The germline V gene encodes CDR1 DFQATT and CDR2 SNEGSKA (reference sequence). CDR3 size: 13 residues. DNA for the CDR3: TGCAGTGCTAGTGGCAGCGGGAGCTACGAGCAGTACTTC. Translation gives CSASGSGSYEQYF.

J is TRBJ2-1 and V is TRBV10-2; the D is unclear. The CDR3 covers 13 residues. The germline CDR1 and CDR2 sequences are WSHSY and SAAADI. V dropped 1 base and J dropped 4 bases, with 5 bases sitting between them. CDR3 amino acids: CASSEWIYNEQFF. The CDR3 DNA reads as TGCGCCAGCAGTGAGTGGATATACAATGAGCAGTTCTTC.

The chain couples TRBV24-1 to TRBJ2-7, with a possible D match to TRBD2 (5 bases). V was trimmed by 4 bases and J by 6 bases, leaving 12 bases between them. The CDR3 is 13 amino acids. The germline V gene encodes CDR1 KGHDR and CDR2 SFDVKD. The DNA of the CDR3 is TGTGCCACCAGTGAGAACGGACTGGGCGAGCAGTACTTC. Its protein is CATSENGLGEQYF.

This clonotype has more than one count but fewer than ten. The V call is TRBV20-1, the J call TRBJ2-5, with D possibly TRBD1 on 10 matching bases. This CDR3 has 19 residues. Germline CDR1 reads DFQATT; CDR2 reads SNEGSKA (reference sequence). V gave up 4 bases and J gave up 1 base, with 28 bases separating them. The CDR3 nucleotides are TGCAGTGCTAAGAGATTGACAGGGGGCGGGAGGGCTTCCCAAGAGACCCAGTACTTC. Translated, it gives CSAKRLTGGGRASQETQYF.

V is TRBV6-5 and J is TRBJ1-6; D is perhaps TRBD1 (6 bases). From germline, CDR1 is MNHEY and CDR2 SVGAGI. The CDR3 runs 13 residues. The V and J ends lost 8 bases and 7 bases respectively, with 12 bases between them. CDR3 nucleotide sequence: TGTGCCAGCTTTAGACAGGAGAATTCACCCCTCCACTTT. The encoded protein is CASFRQENSPLHF.